This T cell receptor beta chain was identified during a study of T cells in Graves' hyperthyroidism and ophthalmopathy. Study-level results: A model of 13 V-J features distinguished ophthalmopathy from stable hyperthyroidism. Onset of ophthalmopathy came a median 6.5 months after the model predicted it.

Amplified TCR beta CDR3 regions derived from RNA transcripts. Researchers ran a first-round RT-PCR on the TCR CDR3 using the HTBI primer set. MiXCR, run by TCRdb on the multiplex PCR reads, gives a single entry per CDR3 protein. The sample holds approximately 600,000 distinct CDR3 sequences, 20% seen once. With respect to this clonotype: Its matching antigen is unknown.

Researchers barred patients who had uncontrolled infection, other autoimmune disease, pregnancy or lactation. Germline values: CDR1 SGHTA, CDR2 FQGTGA. V dropped 1 base and J dropped 3 bases, with 10 bases sitting between them. The CDR3 is 15 amino acids. This TCR was sampled from a man aged 30-40 years with Graves' ophthalmopathy. V gene TRBV7-3 combines with J gene TRBJ2-1; the D gene is possibly TRBD2 (5 bases). The specimen was blood. In DNA form, the CDR3 reads TGTGCCAGCAGCTTAATAGCGACCGACTACAATGAGCAGTTCTTC. It is translated as CASSLIATDYNEQFF.